The following is a T cell receptor (beta chain) sequence with its context. Which antigen it targets is not known. No much larger clone is present one base from it, and per-base qualities are unavailable. The data were taken from a study of a mutant IDH1 vaccine in newly diagnosed glioma (dated by TCRdb to the early 2020s). Background for the entire study: Of the roughly 34 treated patients, approximately 62% were male and approximately 40% were female, and a mean age of 40.4 years was recorded. Before enrollment, patients had received standard therapy of radiotherapy alone, temozolomide alone, or radiochemotherapy with temozolomide; most received the combination. Peripheral blood was collected at six visits: V03 (baseline), V05, V07, V10, V12 and V13. For exploratory analyses, longitudinal TCRB deep sequencing was carried out in more than 20 treated patients wherever samples were available. Study-wide conclusions, independent of this receptor: Selection of PBMC samples for TCRB deep sequencing was based on availability. According to the authors, sample limitations meant that analyses of patient blood samples could not be reproduced. Changes in the top peripheral T cell clonotypes picked up by TCRB sequencing did not appear to be linked to pseudoprogression. Immune responses induced by the vaccine were seen in around 93% of patients across multiple MHC alleles.

The germline V gene specifies SGDLS as CDR1 and YYNGEE as CDR2. At the junction V is shortened by 1 base and J by 11 bases; bases outside the gene matches: 5. The CDR3 spans 13 residues, from the cysteine through the phenylalanine. Of the read, only the CDR3 DNA is kept; its 39 bases are in frame from base 1. The library was obtained by the immunoSEQ multiplex PCR assay. Rearranged TCR beta chain sequences were amplified with the hsTCRB Kit following the manufacturer's protocol. An Illumina MiSeq was used to sequence the TCRB libraries. On the study's bioinformatics: The proprietary platform of the kit vendor was used for demultiplexing, trimming and gene mapping. The source is immuneACCESS, and TCRdb retained only in-frame sequences with V and J called. Part of the clones is not carried over; for the studies checked, unresolved V genes explain less than half of this, and the remainder is unexplained. V and J calls and clone size are given by that table; D and trimming were obtained from the DNA. The sample table shows tens of thousands of clones, and over 75% are seen once. Of the sample, 5% to 5.5% falls within the top ten clones.

The sample's time point label is to be understood as: baseline, week 1 (first vaccination visit). Explained via the paper, the treatment or condition label denotes: pre-vaccination baseline after standard-of-care therapy. Donors had newly diagnosed WHO grade 3 or 4 IDH1-mutant astrocytomas with loss of nuclear ATRX. The samples were drawn from NOA16, a multicentre, single-arm, open-label phase I trial in Germany that tested a mutant IDH1 peptide vaccine in humans for the first time. Visit V03 blood draws served as the baseline sample for immunogenicity testing. The DNeasy Blood and Tissue Kit was used to extract genomic DNA from EDTA blood for TCRB sequencing.

Sequencing used PBMCs, obtained from a glioma patient treated with radiotherapy, temozolomide or both. This sequence originates from a man aged 35 to 55 with glioma. Some clones in this sample may be carry-over from other donors' samples. Here the chain combines TRBV9 and TRBJ1-4; the central 7 bases match TRBD1. The bases read TGTGCCAGCAGCGTATCAACAGGGGCGAAACTGTTTTTT. It translates as CASSVSTGAKLFF.